These 12 T cell receptor beta chains share one sample of origin, sequenced in a study of PD-L1 blockade in urothelial cancer. Generated by immunoSEQ multiplex PCR, the TCRdb table keeps only in-frame clones and is missing some. The profile covers about 74,000 clones, with roughly 90% appearing a single time and over 4% taken by the ten largest. Time point meaning: pretreatment peripheral blood. The specimen was PBMCs, collected around atezolizumab (anti-PD-L1) treatment. The source of these receptors is a man in his 70s with urothelial cancer.

The V call is TRBV28, the J call TRBJ2-1; TRBD2 matches at 14 bases. The V segment lost 5 bases and the J segment 9 bases; nucleotides outside the gene matches: 6. This CDR3 has 15 amino acids. Germline V CDR1 and CDR2: MDHEN, SYDVKM. The CDR3 is CASSHGLAGGREQFF. The CDR3 nucleotides are TGTGCCAGCAGTCATGGACTAGCGGGAGGTCGTGAGCAGTTCTTC.

The V and J genes are TRBV29-1 and TRBJ2-7; 8 positions agree with TRBD1. The J segment lost 2 bases and the V segment lost 7 bases, leaving 7 bases of the junction unmatched. Per germline, CDR1 SQVTM and CDR2 ANQGSEA. The CDR3 extends over 13 amino acids. CDR3 sequence: CSAARGQAYEQYF. In nucleotides, the CDR3 is TGCAGCGCCGCCCGGGGACAGGCCTACGAGCAGTACTTC.

This clone has just one count. The V call is TRBV19, the J call TRBJ1-5, with 9 bases that match TRBD1. Germline V gene data show CDR1 as LNHDA and CDR2 as SQIVND (reference sequence). V dropped 6 bases and J dropped 0; count of bases not matched to a gene: 0. CDR3 length equals 14 residues. CDR3 protein: CASRDRGSNQPQHF. The CDR3 DNA reads TGTGCCAGTAGGGACAGGGGTAGCAATCAGCCCCAGCATTTT.

CDR3 sequence reads: CASRTTGLDTQYF. In nucleotides, the CDR3 is TGTGCCAGCAGAACGACAGGGTTGGATACGCAGTATTTT. V usage is TRBV6-5 and J usage is TRBJ2-3; 7 nucleotides agree with TRBD1. Germline assignment: CDR1 MNHEY and CDR2 SVGAGI. The CDR3 runs 13 residues. The trim removed 6 bases at V and 6 bases at J, leaving 6 bases unmatched.

The chain is built from TRBV6-5 and TRBJ2-7, with 9 bases lining up with TRBD1. This CDR3 spans 13 amino acids. V was clipped by 10 bases and J by 2 bases; unmatched bases: 6. Germline CDR1 reads MNHEY; CDR2 reads SVGAGI. CDR3 in amino acids: CATSDRGAYEQYF. The CDR3 coding sequence is TGTGCCACCTCGGACAGGGGCGCCTACGAGCAGTACTTC.

The chain recombines TRBV2 with TRBJ2-2; 8 bases fit TRBD2. The CDR3 loop spans 16 amino acids. J lost 4 bases, V lost 7 bases, and 11 bases had no gene match. Germline values: CDR1 SNHLY, CDR2 FYNNEI. Here the CDR3 reads CASNLGLADSTGELFF. In DNA, the CDR3 is TGTGCCAGCAACCTAGGACTAGCAGATTCCACCGGGGAGCTGTTTTTT.

The chain couples TRBV10-3 to TRBJ2-7; possible D gene TRBD1, 5 bases. With 3 bases removed from V and 3 bases from J, the gap between germline ends came to 6 bases. The length of the CDR3 is 12 residues. From germline, CDR1 is ENHRY and CDR2 SYGVKD. This CDR3 reads CAISDRDYEQYF. The CDR3 coding sequence is TGTGCCATCAGTGACAGGGACTACGAGCAGTACTTC.

The V and J genes are TRBV9 and TRBJ2-1; a weak D match, TRBD1 (6 bases). The CDR3 has 15 amino acids. Germline V lookup: CDR1 SGDLS, CDR2 YYNGEE. The germline V and J ends were trimmed by 4 bases and 9 bases, with 20 bases remaining between them. CDR3 residues: CASSLRTAAGTEQFF. The CDR3 DNA follows: TGTGCCAGCAGCCTCCGGACAGCTGCAGGCACTGAGCAGTTCTTC.

V is TRBV5-1 and J is TRBJ2-3, with D perhaps TRBD2 (5 bases). V lost 4 bases and J lost 1, with 13 bases in between. From germline, CDR1 is SGHRS and CDR2 YFSETQ. The CDR3 covers 15 residues. CDR3 sequence: CASSRIGRGTDTQYF. Here the CDR3 DNA reads TGCGCCAGCAGCAGGATAGGGAGAGGCACAGATACGCAGTATTTT.

The chain uses TRBV10-3 and TRBJ2-7; 10 positions match TRBD2. J lost 5 bases, V lost 5 bases, and 6 bases had no gene match. The CDR3 has 14 amino acids. CDR1 and CDR2 (germline): ENHRY, SYGVKD. This CDR3 is CAISQREGQDEQYF. The CDR3 DNA follows: TGTGCCATCAGTCAGCGGGAGGGCCAGGACGAGCAGTACTTC.

The chain recombines TRBV7-9 with TRBJ1-1; D possibly corresponds to TRBD1 (6 bases). Germline CDR1 SEHNR, CDR2 FQNEAQ (reference sequence). The CDR3 length is 13 residues. V was clipped by 5 bases and J by 8 bases, with 15 bases between them. CDR3 sequence reads: CASSTGTLFEAFF. DNA for the CDR3: TGTGCCAGCAGCACCGGGACATTATTCGAAGCTTTCTTT.

The V and J genes are TRBV27 and TRBJ2-7, with TRBD2 matching over 11 bases. The CDR3 extends over 16 amino acids. J gave up 7 bases and V 7 bases, and 15 bases lay outside the gene matches. Germline V lookup: CDR1 MNHEY, CDR2 SMNVEV (reference sequence). As DNA, the CDR3 is TGTGCCAGCACTTTCTCTAGCGGGAGGCCCTTCCAGGAGCAGTACTTC. Translation: CASTFSSGRPFQEQYF.